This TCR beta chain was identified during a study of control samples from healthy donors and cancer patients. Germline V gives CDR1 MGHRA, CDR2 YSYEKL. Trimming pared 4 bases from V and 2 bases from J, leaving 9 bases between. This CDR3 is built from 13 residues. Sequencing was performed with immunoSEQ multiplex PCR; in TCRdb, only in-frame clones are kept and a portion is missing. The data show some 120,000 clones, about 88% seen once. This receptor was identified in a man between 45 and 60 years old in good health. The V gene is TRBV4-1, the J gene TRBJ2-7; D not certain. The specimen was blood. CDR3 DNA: TGCGCCAGCAGCCGGGCGATGGCCTACGAGCAGTACTTC. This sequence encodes CASSRAMAYEQYF.